The source of this T cell receptor beta chain is a study of identical twins. Study observations and caveats: Within cord blood, abundant beta clonotypes carried fewer insertions, but memory repertoires showed no such trend. Conclusions rested on cross-sectional statistics rather than following the same donors. Models underestimated how often monozygotic twins shared out-of-frame TCR alpha.

This clonotype was seen a few times. The antigen is unknown. Germline V CDR1 and CDR2: KGHSH, LQKENI. The CDR3 consists of 15 residues. With V trimmed by 2 bases and J by 0 bases, 4 bases remained unmatched. It was template switching that added a universal primer site, and there were unique molecular identifiers on the cDNA. TCRdb used MiXCR to reprocess the 5' RACE reads, holding one entry per CDR3 protein. Of 450,000 or so distinct CDR3 sequences listed, about a fifth are singletons. What was sequenced was naive T cells sorted from blood. The chain recombines TRBV18 with TRBJ2-7; 7 nucleotides agree with TRBD1. The clonotype originates from a man aged 50-60 years in good health. The CDR3 protein is CASSPSTGASYEQYF. The CDR3 DNA reads TGTGCCAGCTCACCATCAACAGGGGCCTCCTACGAGCAGTACTTC. The entire variable domain, with the rest obtained from reference TRBV18 and TRBJ2-7, is as follows: NAGVMQNPRHLVRRRGQEARLRCSPMKGHSHVYWYRQLPEEGLKFMVYLQKENIIDESGMPKERFSAEFPKEGPSILRIQQVVRGDSAAYFCASSPSTGASYEQYFGPGTRLTVT.